These 5 T cell receptor beta chains came from one sample sequenced in a study of blood T cell repertoires in COVID-19. Here immunoSEQ multiplex PCR was the method, and the copy in TCRdb shows in-frame clones only, minus some. The profile shows 150,000 to 200,000 clones, 85% to 90% of them singletons. The sample consisted of peripheral blood. The receptors here all came from a woman aged 80 or older in a cohort sampled during active or convalescent COVID-19.

V usage is TRBV6-2 or TRBV6-3 and J usage is TRBJ1-5, with 7 bases aligning to TRBD1. V gave up 5 bases and J gave up 4 bases; unmatched junction bases: 2. Germline CDR1 reads MNHEY; CDR2 reads SVGEGT. The CDR3 extends over 13 amino acids. The CDR3 DNA reads TGTGCCAGCAGTGGGACAGAAAATCAGCCCCAGCATTTT. Translated: CASSGTENQPQHF.

The chain combines TRBV6-2 or TRBV6-3 with TRBJ2-3; perhaps TRBD1 as D (5 bases). Germline CDR1 is MNHEY and CDR2 is SVGEGT. There are 15 residues in the CDR3. The V gene lost 6 bases and the J gene lost 0 bases, with 13 bases spanning the gap. This chain's CDR3 is CASSPLQASTDTQYF. Here the CDR3 DNA reads TGTGCCAGCAGCCCACTACAGGCGAGCACAGATACGCAGTATTTT.

V is TRBV4-3 and J is TRBJ2-2, with D maybe TRBD1 (6 bases). Trimming left V 0 bases short and J 4 bases short, with 21 bases between. This CDR3 is 19 amino acids long. CDR1 and CDR2 from the germline V gene are LGHNA and YSLEER. This CDR3 reads CASSQDLLRGHQVTGELFF. DNA for the CDR3: TGCGCCAGCAGCCAAGATCTATTGAGGGGACACCAAGTCACCGGGGAGCTGTTTTTT.

This clone was observed once. The rearrangement joins TRBV4-3 to TRBJ2-3; D might be TRBD1 (5 bases). The germline CDR1 and CDR2 sequences are LGHNA and YSLEER. Trimming cost V 3 bases and J 4 bases, with 11 bases left between them. The CDR3 has 14 residues. The CDR3 sequence is CASSHLDSPDTQYF. CDR3 coding DNA: TGCGCCAGCAGCCACCTCGACAGTCCAGATACGCAGTATTTT.

The chain couples TRBV5-5 to TRBJ2-1; D is possibly TRBD1 (6 bases). CDR1 and CDR2 (germline): SGHKS, YYEKEE (reference sequence). The CDR3 length is 15 residues. V was trimmed by 3 bases and J by 0 bases, leaving 10 bases between them. The CDR3 region is CASSSRTDSYNEQFF. In DNA, the CDR3 is TGTGCCAGCAGCTCGCGGACAGACTCCTACAATGAGCAGTTCTTC.